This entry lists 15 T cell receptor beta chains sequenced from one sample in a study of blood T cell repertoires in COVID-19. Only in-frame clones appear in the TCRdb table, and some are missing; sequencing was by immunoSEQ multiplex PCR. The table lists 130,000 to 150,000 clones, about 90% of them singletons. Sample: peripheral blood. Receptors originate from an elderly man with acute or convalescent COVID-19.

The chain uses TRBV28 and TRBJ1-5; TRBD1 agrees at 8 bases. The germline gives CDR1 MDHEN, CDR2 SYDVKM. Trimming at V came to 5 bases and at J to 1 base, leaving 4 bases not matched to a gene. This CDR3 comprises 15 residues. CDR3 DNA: TGTGCCAGCAGTCCAGGGGGCTTGAGCAATCAGCCCCAGCATTTT. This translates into CASSPGGLSNQPQHF.

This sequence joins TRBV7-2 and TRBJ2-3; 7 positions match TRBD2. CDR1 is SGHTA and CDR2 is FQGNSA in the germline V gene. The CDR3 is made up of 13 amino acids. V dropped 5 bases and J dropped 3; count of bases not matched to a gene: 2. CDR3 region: CASSSSGTDTQYF. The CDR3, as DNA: TGTGCCAGCAGCAGTAGCGGGACAGATACGCAGTATTTT. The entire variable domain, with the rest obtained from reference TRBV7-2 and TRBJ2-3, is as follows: GAGVSQSPSNKVTEKGKDVELRCDPISGHTALYWYRQSLGQGLEFLIYFQGNSAPDKSGLPSDRFSAERTGGSVSTLTIQRTQQEDSAVYLCASSSSGTDTQYFGPGTRLTVL.

CDR3 protein: CASGFGTGTNYGYTF. The CDR3 DNA sequence: TGTGCCAGCGGGTTTGGGACAGGGACTAACTATGGCTACACCTTC. The chain couples TRBV28 to TRBJ1-2; 9 bases are shared with TRBD1. Germline V gene lookup returns CDR1 MDHEN and CDR2 SYDVKM. The CDR3 contains 15 residues. The V gene end was trimmed by 8 bases and the J gene end by 0 bases; junction bases not matched to a gene: 7.

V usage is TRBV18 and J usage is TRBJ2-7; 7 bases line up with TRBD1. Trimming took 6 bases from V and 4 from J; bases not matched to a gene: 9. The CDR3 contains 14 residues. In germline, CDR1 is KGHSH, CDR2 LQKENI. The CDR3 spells CASSPDRNVYEQYF. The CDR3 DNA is TGTGCCAGCTCTCCGGACAGGAACGTTTACGAGCAGTACTTC.

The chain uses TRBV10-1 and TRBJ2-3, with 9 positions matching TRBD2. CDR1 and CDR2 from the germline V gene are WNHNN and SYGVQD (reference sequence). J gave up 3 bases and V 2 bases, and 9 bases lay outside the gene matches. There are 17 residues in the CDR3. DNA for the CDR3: TGCGCCAGCAGTGAGAATCTAGCGGGATTCGTGACAGATACGCAGTATTTT. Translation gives CASSENLAGFVTDTQYF.

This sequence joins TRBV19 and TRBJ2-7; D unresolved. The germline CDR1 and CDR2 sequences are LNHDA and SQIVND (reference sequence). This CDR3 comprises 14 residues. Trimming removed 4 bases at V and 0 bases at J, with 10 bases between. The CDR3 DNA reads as TGTGCCAGTAGTAGCGGCCCCAGCTCCTACGAGCAGTACTTC. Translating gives CASSSGPSSYEQYF.

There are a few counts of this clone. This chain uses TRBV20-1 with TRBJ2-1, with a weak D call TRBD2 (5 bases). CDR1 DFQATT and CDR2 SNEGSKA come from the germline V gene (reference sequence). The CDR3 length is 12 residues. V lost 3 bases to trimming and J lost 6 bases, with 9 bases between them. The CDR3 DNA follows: TGCAGTGCTAGTCAAGGGAGCAATGAGCAGTTCTTC. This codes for CSASQGSNEQFF.

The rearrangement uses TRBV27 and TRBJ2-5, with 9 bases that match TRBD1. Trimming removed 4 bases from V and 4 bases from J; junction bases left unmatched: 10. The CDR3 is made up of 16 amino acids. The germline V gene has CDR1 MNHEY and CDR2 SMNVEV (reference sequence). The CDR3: CASSSTPGTGTETQYF. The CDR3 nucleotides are TGTGCCAGCAGTTCGACCCCCGGGACAGGGACAGAGACCCAGTACTTC.

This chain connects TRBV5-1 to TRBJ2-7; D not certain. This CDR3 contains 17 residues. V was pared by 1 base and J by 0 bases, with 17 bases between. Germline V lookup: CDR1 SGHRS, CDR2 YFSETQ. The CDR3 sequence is CASSLSPYQRSSYEQYF. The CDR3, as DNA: TGCGCCAGCAGCTTGTCCCCGTACCAGCGAAGCTCCTACGAGCAGTACTTC.

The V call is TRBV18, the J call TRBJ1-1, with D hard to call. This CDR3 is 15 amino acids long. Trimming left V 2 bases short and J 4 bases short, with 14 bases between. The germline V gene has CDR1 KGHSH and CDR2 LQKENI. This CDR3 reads CASSPYGSEGTEAFF. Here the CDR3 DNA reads TGTGCCAGCTCACCATATGGATCCGAGGGCACTGAAGCTTTCTTT.

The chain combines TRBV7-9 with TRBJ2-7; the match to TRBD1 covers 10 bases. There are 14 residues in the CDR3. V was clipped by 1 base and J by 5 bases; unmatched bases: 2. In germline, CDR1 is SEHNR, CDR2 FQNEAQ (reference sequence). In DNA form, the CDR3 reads TGTGCCAGCAGCTTAGGGGACAGGGGACACGAGCAGTACTTC. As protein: CASSLGDRGHEQYF.

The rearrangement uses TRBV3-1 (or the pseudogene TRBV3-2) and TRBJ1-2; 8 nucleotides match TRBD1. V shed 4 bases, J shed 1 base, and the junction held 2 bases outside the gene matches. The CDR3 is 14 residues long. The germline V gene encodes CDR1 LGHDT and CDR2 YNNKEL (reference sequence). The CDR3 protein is CASSLGTGNYGYTF. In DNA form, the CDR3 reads TGTGCCAGCAGCCTAGGGACAGGTAACTATGGCTACACCTTC.

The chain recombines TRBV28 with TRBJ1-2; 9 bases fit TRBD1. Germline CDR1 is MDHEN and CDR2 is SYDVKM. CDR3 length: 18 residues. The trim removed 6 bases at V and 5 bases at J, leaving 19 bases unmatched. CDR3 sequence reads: CASSLPGQGTGGVYGYTF. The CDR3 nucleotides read TGTGCCAGCAGCCTACCGGGACAGGGTACCGGGGGGGTATATGGCTACACCTTC.

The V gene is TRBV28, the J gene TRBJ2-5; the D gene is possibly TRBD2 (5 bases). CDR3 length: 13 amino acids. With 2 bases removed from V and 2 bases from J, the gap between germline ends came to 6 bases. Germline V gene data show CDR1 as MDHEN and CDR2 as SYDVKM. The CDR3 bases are TGTGCCAGCAGTTTAGGAGGACAAGAGACCCAGTACTTC. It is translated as CASSLGGQETQYF.

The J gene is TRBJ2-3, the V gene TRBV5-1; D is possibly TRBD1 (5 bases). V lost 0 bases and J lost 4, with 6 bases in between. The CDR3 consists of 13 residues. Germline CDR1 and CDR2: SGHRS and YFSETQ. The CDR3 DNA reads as TGCGCCAGCAGCTTGGTAGGGGCAGATACGCAGTATTTT. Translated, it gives CASSLVGADTQYF.